This entry lists 13 T cell receptor beta chains sequenced from one sample in a study of cytomegalovirus exposure and HLA in healthy donors. The PCR was carried out with 60 Vbeta primers and 13 Jbeta primers. Some clones are missing from TCRdb's copy, which holds only in-frame ones; the method was immunoSEQ multiplex PCR. The sample yields 200,000 to 250,000 clones, around 85% seen once. The sequencing input was PBMCs. The receptors stem from a man over 45 in good health and CMV-seronegative.

The chain employs TRBV7-6 and TRBJ2-5; D call uncertain. The germline V gene encodes CDR1 SGHVS and CDR2 FNYEAQ. V was trimmed by 5 bases and J by 2 bases, leaving 6 bases between them. This CDR3 comprises 12 residues. DNA for the CDR3: TGTGCCAGCAGCCTTACACAAGAGACCCAGTACTTC. It yields the protein CASSLTQETQYF.

The V call is TRBV27, the J call TRBJ2-3; 9 bases are a match to TRBD2. Germline trimming cut 3 bases from V and 3 bases from J; bases unmatched to any gene: 7. The CDR3 spans 16 residues. Per germline, CDR1 MNHEY and CDR2 SMNVEV (reference sequence). The CDR3 loop is CASSLGAGGRTDTQYF. The CDR3, as DNA: TGTGCCAGCAGTTTGGGTGCGGGGGGGCGGACAGATACGCAGTATTTT.

The chain couples TRBV4-2 to TRBJ2-3; TRBD2 matches at 10 bases. CDR3 length: 16 residues. V gave up 9 bases and J gave up 1 base; unmatched junction bases: 10. Germline CDR1 and CDR2: LGHNA and YNFKEQ. Written as DNA, the CDR3 is TGTGCCAGTCGAGGAGTAGCGGGAGGCCGCACAGATACGCAGTATTTT. It yields the protein CASRGVAGGRTDTQYF.

The CDR3 protein is CASSLGSGLGVYGYTF. In DNA, the CDR3 is TGTGCCAGCAGCTTGGGTTCCGGGCTGGGAGTCTATGGCTACACCTTC. The chain combines TRBV5-4 with TRBJ1-2; no reliable D call. Germline V gene lookup returns CDR1 SGHNT and CDR2 YYREEE (reference sequence). Trimming shortened V by 0 bases and J by 4 bases, and 16 bases separated the two germline ends. The CDR3 contains 16 residues.

The chain uses TRBV5-1 and TRBJ2-3; possible D gene TRBD2, 6 bases. Germline lookup yields CDR1 SGHRS and CDR2 YFSETQ. V was cut by 2 bases and J by 3 bases, with 13 bases left in between. The CDR3 length is 15 residues. CDR3 nucleotide sequence: TGCGCCAGCAGCTTCCGGGACTTCCATACAGATACGCAGTATTTT. It yields the protein CASSFRDFHTDTQYF.

This sequence joins TRBV5-6 and TRBJ2-1; maybe TRBD1 (5 bases). V lost 2 bases and J 3 bases, leaving 9 bases between the germline ends. The CDR3 runs to 14 residues. The germline gives CDR1 SGHDT, CDR2 YYEEEE. The CDR3 protein is CASSLRTNYNEQFF. For the CDR3, the DNA is TGTGCCAGCAGCTTAAGGACAAACTACAATGAGCAGTTCTTC.

The V call is TRBV19, the J call TRBJ1-5; unclear D gene. This CDR3 is built from 14 residues. CDR1 is LNHDA and CDR2 is SQIVND in the germline V gene (reference sequence). Trimming removed 4 bases from V and 6 bases from J, with 13 bases in between. This CDR3 reads CASSNMGRVQPQHF. As DNA, the CDR3 is TGTGCCAGTAGTAATATGGGTCGGGTTCAGCCCCAGCATTTT.

The chain recombines TRBV6-1 with TRBJ1-1; D remains ambiguous. Trimming left V 1 base short and J 5 bases short, with 8 bases between. The length of the CDR3 is 13 residues. The V gene's germline CDR1 is MNHNS and CDR2 SASEGT. CDR3 nucleotides: TGTGCCAGCAGTGAAGTAAGGAGGACTGAAGCTTTCTTT. Amino acid sequence: CASSEVRRTEAFF.

CDR3 DNA: TGTGCCAGCAGTCTGGACAGTTTCAGGGACAATGAGCAGTTCTTC. Translating gives CASSLDSFRDNEQFF. This chain connects TRBV27 to TRBJ2-1, with D maybe TRBD1 (6 bases). The ends were cut back, 5 bases at V and 5 bases at J, with 16 bases in the middle. Germline lookup yields CDR1 MNHEY and CDR2 SMNVEV (reference sequence). The CDR3 extends over 15 amino acids.

The genes are TRBV4-1 and TRBJ2-3; 14 nucleotides line up with TRBD2. Looked up from germline, CDR1 is MGHRA and CDR2 is YSYEKL. J lost 4 bases, V lost 3 bases, and 6 bases had no gene match. The CDR3 extends over 17 amino acids. DNA for the CDR3: TGCGCCAGCAGCCAGGCGGGACTAGCGGGAGTGGCAGATACGCAGTATTTT. Translation: CASSQAGLAGVADTQYF.

The V and J genes are TRBV30 and TRBJ1-3, with no clear D. V lost 3 bases and J 4 bases, leaving 4 bases between the germline ends. CDR3 length: 11 residues. Germline values: CDR1 GTSNPN, CDR2 SVGIG (reference sequence). CDR3 in amino acids: CAWRRGNTIYF. The CDR3 bases are TGTGCCTGGAGGAGGGGAAACACCATATATTTT.

The rearrangement joins TRBV5-4 to TRBJ2-3, with TRBD1 identical over 9 bases. Germline V gene sequence: CDR1 SGHNT, CDR2 YYREEE (reference sequence). This CDR3 region has 14 residues. Unmatched junction bases numbered 4, after V lost 7 bases and J lost 1 base. The CDR3 bases are TGTGCCAGCCACAGGGGGCTTGGCACAGATACGCAGTATTTT. As protein: CASHRGLGTDTQYF.

There are a few counts of this clone. The gene calls are TRBV28 and TRBJ1-1; TRBD1 might be the D (5 bases). CDR1 and CDR2 from the germline V gene are MDHEN and SYDVKM. This CDR3 spans 13 amino acids. V was pared by 11 bases and J by 0 bases, with 13 bases between. As DNA, the CDR3 is TGTGCCGGAGCGGGGCGGTTGAACACTGAAGCTTTCTTT. The encoded protein is CAGAGRLNTEAFF. Variable domain in full (rest from reference TRBV28 and TRBJ1-1): DVKVTQSSRYLVKRTGEKVFLECVQDMDHENMFWYRQDPGLGLRLIYFSYDVKMKEKGDIPEGYSVSREKKERFSLILESASTNQTSMYLCAGAGRLNTEAFFGQGTRLTVV.